This record concerns one T cell receptor (beta chain) sequence. These data are taken from a study of blood T cell repertoires in COVID-19. Study-level information: Acute-phase and convalescent COVID-19 samples originated in the United States, Italy and Spain. T cells, B-cell-depleted T cells, or PBMCs provided the cDNA or gDNA that served as material.

Per the original methods: Researchers report that nucleated cell counts were estimated from reference gene primer amplification. The assay was immunoSEQ multiplex PCR, and TCRdb's table has in-frame clones only and misses some. D and trimming were read from the DNA, whereas the V and J calls and clone size are those reported in that table. The sample records roughly 480,000 clones, 89% being singletons. Sequenced input: peripheral blood. This receptor was obtained from a man aged 18-30 years with COVID-19, enrolled during active disease.

The CDR3 coding sequence is TGTGCCAGCAGATTCAGTGAAGATACGCAGTATTTT. Its translation: CASRFSEDTQYF. The rearrangement links TRBV3-1 (or the pseudogene TRBV3-2) to TRBJ2-3; unclear D gene. V dropped 6 bases and J dropped 5 bases, with 9 bases sitting between them. The CDR3 has 12 residues. Germline loops: CDR1 LGHDT, CDR2 YNNKEL (reference sequence).